The sequence of this T cell receptor (beta chain) was determined in a study of beta chain features in type 1 diabetes. Findings of the study overall: Researchers reported that naive, central memory and Treg TCRB repertoires appeared more similar in patients than in healthy donors. Patients with Type 1 diabetes showed moderately but significantly shorter TCRB CDR3s in all four CD4+ subsets.

Trimming stripped 2 bases from V and 5 bases from J, with 15 bases between. The germline CDR1 and CDR2 sequences are LGHNA and YSLEER. The CDR3 sequence is 15 residues long. This clone was seen once. Antigen: not known. Since all of the isolated RNA was reverse transcribed, expressed TCRB transcripts were what got sequenced. TCRdb's copy holds only in-frame clones and misses some; the assay was immunoSEQ multiplex PCR. The sample has fewer than 30,000 clones, 55% to 70% seen once. This chain uses TRBV4-3 with TRBJ1-2; D may be TRBD1 (5 bases). The sequenced sample was Tregs from blood. The clonotype was recovered from a man aged 18 to 29 with type 1 diabetes. This chain's CDR3 is CASSQQDSRVYGYTF. In DNA, the CDR3 is TGCGCCAGCAGCCAACAAGACAGCCGGGTTTATGGCTACACCTTC.